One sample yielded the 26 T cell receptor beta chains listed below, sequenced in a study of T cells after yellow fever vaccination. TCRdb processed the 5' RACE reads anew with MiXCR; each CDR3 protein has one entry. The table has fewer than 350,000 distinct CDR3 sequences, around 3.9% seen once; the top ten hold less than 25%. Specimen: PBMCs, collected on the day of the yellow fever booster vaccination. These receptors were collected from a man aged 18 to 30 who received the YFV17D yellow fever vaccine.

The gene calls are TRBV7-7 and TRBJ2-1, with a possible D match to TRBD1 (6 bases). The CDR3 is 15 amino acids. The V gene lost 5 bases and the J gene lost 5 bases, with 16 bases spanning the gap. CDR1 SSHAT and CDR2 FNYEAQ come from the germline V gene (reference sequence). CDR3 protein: CASSVWDTRDNEQFF. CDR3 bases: TGTGCCAGCAGCGTATGGGACACCAGGGACAATGAGCAGTTCTTC.

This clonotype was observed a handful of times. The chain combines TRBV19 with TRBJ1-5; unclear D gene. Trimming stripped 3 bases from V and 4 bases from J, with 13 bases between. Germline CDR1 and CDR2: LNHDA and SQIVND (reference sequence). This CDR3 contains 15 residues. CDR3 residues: CASSMIPGVNQPQHF. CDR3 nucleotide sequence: TGTGCCAGTAGTATGATTCCAGGAGTAAATCAGCCCCAGCATTTT.

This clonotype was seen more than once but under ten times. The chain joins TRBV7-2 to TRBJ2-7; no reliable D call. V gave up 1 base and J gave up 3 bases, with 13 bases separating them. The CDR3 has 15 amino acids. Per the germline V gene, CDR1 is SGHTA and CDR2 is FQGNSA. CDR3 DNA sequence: TGTGCCAGCAGCTTAGGCCACCTTGGGGACTACGAGCAGTACGTC. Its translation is CASSLGHLGDYEQYV.

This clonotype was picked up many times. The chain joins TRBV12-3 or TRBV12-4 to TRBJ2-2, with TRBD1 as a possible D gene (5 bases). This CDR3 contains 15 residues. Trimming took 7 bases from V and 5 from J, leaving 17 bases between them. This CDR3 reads CASTLGALRTGELFF. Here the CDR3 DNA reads TGTGCCAGCACCCTAGGGGCTCTTAGGACCGGGGAGCTGTTTTTT.

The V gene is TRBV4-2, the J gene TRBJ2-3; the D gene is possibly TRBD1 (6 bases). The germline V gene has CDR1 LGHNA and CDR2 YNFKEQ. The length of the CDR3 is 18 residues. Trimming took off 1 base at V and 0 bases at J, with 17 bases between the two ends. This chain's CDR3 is CASSQAPWTVTSTDTQYF. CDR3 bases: TGTGCCAGCAGCCAAGCCCCCTGGACAGTAACTAGCACAGATACGCAGTATTTT.

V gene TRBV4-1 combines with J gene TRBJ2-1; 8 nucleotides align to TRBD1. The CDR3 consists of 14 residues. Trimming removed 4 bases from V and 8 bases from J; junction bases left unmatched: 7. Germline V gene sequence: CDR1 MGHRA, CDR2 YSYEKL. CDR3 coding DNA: TGCGCCAGCAGCCGCGGACAGGGAGTCGATGAGCAGTTCTTC. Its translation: CASSRGQGVDEQFF.

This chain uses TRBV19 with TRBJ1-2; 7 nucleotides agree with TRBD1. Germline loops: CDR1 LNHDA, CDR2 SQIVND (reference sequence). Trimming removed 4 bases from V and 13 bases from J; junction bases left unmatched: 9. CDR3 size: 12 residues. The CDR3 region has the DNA TGTGCCAGTAGTAGAGATCCGGGACAGCTCACCTTC. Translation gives CASSRDPGQLTF.

CDR3 nucleotides: TGTGCCACCAGCAGAAAAACTGCAACTAATGAAAAACTGTTTTTT. As protein: CATSRKTATNEKLFF. This sequence joins TRBV15 and TRBJ1-4; no definite D call. Trimming took off 2 bases at V and 0 bases at J, with 7 bases between the two ends. In germline, CDR1 is LNHNV, CDR2 YYDKDF (reference sequence). This CDR3 is built from 15 residues.

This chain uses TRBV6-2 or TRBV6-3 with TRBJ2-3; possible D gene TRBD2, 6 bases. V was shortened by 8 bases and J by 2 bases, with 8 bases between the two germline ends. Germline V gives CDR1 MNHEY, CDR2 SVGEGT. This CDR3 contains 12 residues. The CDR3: CASGTLTDTQYF. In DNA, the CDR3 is TGTGCCAGCGGGACTCTCACAGATACGCAGTATTTT.

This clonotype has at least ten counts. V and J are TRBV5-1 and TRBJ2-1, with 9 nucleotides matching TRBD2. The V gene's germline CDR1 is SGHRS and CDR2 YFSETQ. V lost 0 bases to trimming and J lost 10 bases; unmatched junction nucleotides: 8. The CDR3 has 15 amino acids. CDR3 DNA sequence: TGCGCCAGCAGCTTGGAGGCGGGGGGGCCGTGGGAGCAGTTCTTC. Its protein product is CASSLEAGGPWEQFF.

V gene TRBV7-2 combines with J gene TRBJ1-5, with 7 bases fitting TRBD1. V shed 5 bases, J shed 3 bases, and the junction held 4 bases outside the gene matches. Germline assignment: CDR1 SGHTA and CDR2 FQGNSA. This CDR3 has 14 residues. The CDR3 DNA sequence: TGTGCCAGCAGCCGACAGGGCATCAATCAGCCCCAGCATTTT. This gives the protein CASSRQGINQPQHF.

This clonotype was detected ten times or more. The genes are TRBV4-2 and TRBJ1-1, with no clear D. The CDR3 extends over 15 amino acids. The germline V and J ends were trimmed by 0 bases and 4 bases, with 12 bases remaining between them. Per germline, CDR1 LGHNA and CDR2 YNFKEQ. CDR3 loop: CASSQEEEGRTEAFF. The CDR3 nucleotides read TGTGCCAGCAGCCAAGAAGAAGAGGGTCGCACTGAAGCTTTCTTT.

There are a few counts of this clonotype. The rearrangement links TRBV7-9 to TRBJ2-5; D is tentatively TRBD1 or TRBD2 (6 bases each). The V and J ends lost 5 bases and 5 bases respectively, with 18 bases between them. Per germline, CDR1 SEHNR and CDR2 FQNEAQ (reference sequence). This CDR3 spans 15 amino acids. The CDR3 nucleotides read TGTGCCAGCAGCACCCCCCGGGGGCCGGGGGAGACCCAGTACTTC. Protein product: CASSTPRGPGETQYF. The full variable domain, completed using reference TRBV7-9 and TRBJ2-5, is DTGVSQNPRHKITKRGQNVTFRCDPISEHNRLYWYRQTLGQGPEFLTYFQNEAQLEKSRLLSDRFSAERPKGSFSTLEIQRTEQGDSAMYLCASSTPRGPGETQYFGPGTRLLVL.

This CDR3 reads CASSQDGFEQYF. In DNA form, the CDR3 reads TGTGCCAGCAGCCAAGATGGGTTTGAGCAGTACTTC. The genes are TRBV4-2 and TRBJ2-7; D is unclear. Trimming shortened V by 0 bases and J by 7 bases, and 7 bases separated the two germline ends. Germline assignment: CDR1 LGHNA and CDR2 YNFKEQ. The CDR3 spans 12 residues.

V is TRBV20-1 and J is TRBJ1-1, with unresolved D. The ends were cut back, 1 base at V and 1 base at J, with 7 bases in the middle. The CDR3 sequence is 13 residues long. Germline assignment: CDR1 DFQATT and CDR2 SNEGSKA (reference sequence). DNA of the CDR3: TGCAGTGCTAGAGCTCAGGAGAACACTGAAGCTTTCTTT. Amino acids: CSARAQENTEAFF.

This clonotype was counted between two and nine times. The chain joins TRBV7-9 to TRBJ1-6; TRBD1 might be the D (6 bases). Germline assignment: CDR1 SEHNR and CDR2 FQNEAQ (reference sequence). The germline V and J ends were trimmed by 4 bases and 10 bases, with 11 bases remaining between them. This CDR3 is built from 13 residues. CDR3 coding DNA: TGTGCCAGCAGCTCACAGGGATCCTCACCCCTCCACTTT. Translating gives CASSSQGSSPLHF.

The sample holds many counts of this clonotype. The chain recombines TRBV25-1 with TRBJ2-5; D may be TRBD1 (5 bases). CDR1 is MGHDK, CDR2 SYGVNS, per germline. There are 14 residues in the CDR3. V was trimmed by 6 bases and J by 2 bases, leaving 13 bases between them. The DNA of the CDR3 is TGTGCCAGCAGGGGGCCTCTGCGACAAGAGACCCAGTACTTC. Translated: CASRGPLRQETQYF.

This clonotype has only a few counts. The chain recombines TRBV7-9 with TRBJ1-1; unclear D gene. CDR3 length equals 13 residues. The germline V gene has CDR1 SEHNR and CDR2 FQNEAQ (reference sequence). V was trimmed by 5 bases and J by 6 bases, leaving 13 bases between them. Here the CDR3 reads CASSPPDGAEAFF. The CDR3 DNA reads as TGTGCCAGCAGCCCGCCCGACGGGGCTGAAGCTTTCTTT.

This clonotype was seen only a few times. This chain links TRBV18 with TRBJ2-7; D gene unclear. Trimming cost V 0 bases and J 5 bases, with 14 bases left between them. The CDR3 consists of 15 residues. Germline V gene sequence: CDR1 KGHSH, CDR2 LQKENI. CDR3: CASSPPTQDPHEQYF. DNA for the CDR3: TGTGCCAGCTCACCACCGACGCAGGATCCCCACGAGCAGTACTTC.

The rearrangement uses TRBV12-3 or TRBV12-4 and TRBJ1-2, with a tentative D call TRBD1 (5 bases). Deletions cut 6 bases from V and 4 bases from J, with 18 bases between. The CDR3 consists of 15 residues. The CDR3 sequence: CASSFIHGASYGYTF. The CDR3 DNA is TGTGCCAGCAGCTTTATTCATGGGGCCTCCTATGGCTACACCTTC.

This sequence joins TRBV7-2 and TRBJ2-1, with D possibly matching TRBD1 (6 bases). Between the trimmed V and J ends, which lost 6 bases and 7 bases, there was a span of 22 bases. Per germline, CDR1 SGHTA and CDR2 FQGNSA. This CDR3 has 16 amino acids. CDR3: CASRGAGDVGRNEQFF. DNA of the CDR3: TGTGCCAGCAGGGGGGCGGGTGATGTTGGTCGAAATGAGCAGTTCTTC.

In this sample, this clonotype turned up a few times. The CDR3 loop is CASSQPGSGGPSDTQYF. CDR3 DNA sequence: TGCGCCAGCAGCCAGCCGGGGAGCGGGGGGCCCTCTGATACGCAGTATTTT. The genes are TRBV4-1 and TRBJ2-3; TRBD2 matches 9 bases. The CDR3 extends over 17 amino acids. Looked up from germline, CDR1 is MGHRA and CDR2 is YSYEKL. After removal of 3 bases from V and 6 bases from J, the junction contained 13 bases not matched to a gene.

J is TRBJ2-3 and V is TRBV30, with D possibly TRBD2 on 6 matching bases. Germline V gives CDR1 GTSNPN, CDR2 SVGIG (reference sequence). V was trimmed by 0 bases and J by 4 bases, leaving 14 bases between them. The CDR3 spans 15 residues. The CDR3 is CAWSVNRRVADTQYF. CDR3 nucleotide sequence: TGTGCCTGGAGTGTGAATAGGAGGGTAGCAGATACGCAGTATTTT.

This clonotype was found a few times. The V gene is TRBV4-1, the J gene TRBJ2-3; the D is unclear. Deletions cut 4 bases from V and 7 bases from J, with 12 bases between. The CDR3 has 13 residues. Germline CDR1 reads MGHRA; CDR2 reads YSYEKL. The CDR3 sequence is CASSRDVGNTQYF. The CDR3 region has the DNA TGCGCCAGCAGCCGAGATGTGGGGAATACGCAGTATTTT.

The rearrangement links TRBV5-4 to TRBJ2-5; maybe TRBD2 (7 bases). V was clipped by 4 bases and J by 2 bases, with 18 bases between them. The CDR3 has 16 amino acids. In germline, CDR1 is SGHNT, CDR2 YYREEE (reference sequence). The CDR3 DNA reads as TGTGCCAGCAGCCTCGGAGGGGGGGGGCCTCAAGAGACCCAGTACTTC. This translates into CASSLGGGGPQETQYF.

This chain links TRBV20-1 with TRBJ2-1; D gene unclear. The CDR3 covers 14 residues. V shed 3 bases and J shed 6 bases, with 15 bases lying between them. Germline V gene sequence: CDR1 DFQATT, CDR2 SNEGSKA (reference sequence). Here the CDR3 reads CSARGTLIRNEQFF. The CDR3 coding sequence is TGCAGTGCTAGGGGCACCTTGATCCGCAATGAGCAGTTCTTC.